The T cell receptor (beta chain) under discussion was sequenced for a study of identifying expanded T cells in peripheral blood. Sequenced by immunoSEQ multiplex PCR; TCRdb stores in-frame clones only, minus some. The sample includes under 150,000 clones, 75% to 90% of them seen just once. There are 15 residues in the CDR3. Germline assignment: CDR1 MDHEN and CDR2 SYDVKM. V dropped 7 bases and J dropped 0 bases, with 13 bases sitting between them. The sequence derives from a person aged 18 to 69 in good health. The sample comprised blood. The V call is TRBV28, the J call TRBJ1-5; D is possibly TRBD1 (6 bases). The CDR3 here is CASTATGGSNQPQHF. CDR3 nucleotide sequence: TGTGCCAGCACCGCGACAGGAGGTAGCAATCAGCCCCAGCATTTT.